This record looks at one TCR beta chain sequence and its context. The sample is drawn from a study of control samples from healthy donors and cancer patients. Assay: immunoSEQ multiplex PCR; the TCRdb copy retains only in-frame clones and omits some. The data show 150,000 to 200,000 clones, 90% seen once. The CDR3 loop spans 15 amino acids. The germline gives CDR1 MDHEN, CDR2 SYDVKM. Germline trimming cut 7 bases from V and 4 bases from J; bases unmatched to any gene: 11. This rearrangement joins TRBV28 to TRBJ1-2, with 8 bases that match TRBD1. Input material: blood. This clonotype was sampled from a woman between 50 and 59 years old in good health. The CDR3 DNA follows: TGTGCCAGCACCCCCCCCAGGGGGCTTGGCTATGGCTACACCTTC. Translating gives CASTPPRGLGYGYTF.